Below, 7 T cell receptor beta chains from the same sample are listed, as sequenced in a study of blood T cell repertoires in COVID-19. Sequenced by immunoSEQ multiplex PCR; TCRdb stores in-frame clones only, minus some. In the table there are tens of thousands of clones, about four fifths of which are singletons. Sequencing used peripheral blood. These receptors were taken from a woman aged 55-69 years with acute or convalescent COVID-19.

The chain couples TRBV2 to TRBJ1-1; D might be TRBD1 (6 bases). Trimming removed 6 bases at V and 1 base at J, with 12 bases between. CDR3 length: 14 residues. Germline loops: CDR1 SNHLY, CDR2 FYNNEI. CDR3 in amino acids: CASSLDSSNTEAFF. CDR3 bases: TGTGCCAGCAGCCTGGACAGTTCGAACACTGAAGCTTTCTTT. The variable domain in full, completed from reference TRBV2 and TRBJ1-1, reads EPEVTQTPSHQVTQMGQEVILRCVPISNHLYFYWYRQILGQKVEFLVSFYNNEISEKSEIFDDQFSVERPDGSNFTLKIRSTKLEDSAMYFCASSLDSSNTEAFFGQGTRLTVV.

This chain links TRBV6-5 with TRBJ2-7, with 9 bases identical to TRBD1. Germline trimming cut 6 bases from V and 7 bases from J; bases unmatched to any gene: 10. CDR1 MNHEY and CDR2 SVGAGI come from the germline V gene. The CDR3 is 14 residues long. The CDR3 spells CASRGTGSTGEQYF. The DNA for the CDR3 is TGTGCCAGCAGGGGGACAGGGTCAACGGGGGAGCAGTACTTC.

The rearrangement uses TRBV28 and TRBJ2-7; 8 bases fit TRBD1. This CDR3 is 14 amino acids long. J lost 4 bases, V lost 6 bases, and 8 bases had no gene match. Germline lookup yields CDR1 MDHEN and CDR2 SYDVKM. The CDR3 sequence is CASRQDRVRYEQYF. In nucleotides, the CDR3 is TGTGCCAGCAGACAGGACAGGGTGAGGTACGAGCAGTACTTC.

V gene TRBV7-6 combines with J gene TRBJ2-7; D is perhaps TRBD1 (5 bases). V was cut by 5 bases and J by 6 bases, with 14 bases left in between. The CDR3 runs 13 residues. Germline lookup yields CDR1 SGHVS and CDR2 FNYEAQ. The DNA of the CDR3 is TGTGCCAGCAGCATACTCGACAGTTCCGAGCAGTACTTC. As protein: CASSILDSSEQYF.

The J gene is TRBJ2-7, the V gene TRBV2, with 9 nucleotides matching TRBD1. Unmatched junction bases numbered 2, after V lost 4 bases and J lost 1 base. Germline values: CDR1 SNHLY, CDR2 FYNNEI. The CDR3 spans 14 residues. The DNA of the CDR3 is TGTGCCAGCAGTGTACAGGGGGCTTCCTACGAGCAGTACTTC. It yields the protein CASSVQGASYEQYF.

The chain's CDR3 is CASSPSTKLETQYF. The CDR3 DNA is TGTGCCAGCAGCCCATCGACTAAGCTGGAGACCCAGTACTTC. The V call is TRBV5-4, the J call TRBJ2-5; D perhaps matches TRBD2 (5 bases). V was cut by 4 bases and J by 5 bases, with 15 bases left in between. The CDR3 runs to 14 residues. CDR1 and CDR2 from the germline V gene are SGHNT and YYREEE (reference sequence).

J is TRBJ2-5 and V is TRBV7-2, with 12 bases identical to TRBD2. Germline V gives CDR1 SGHTA, CDR2 FQGNSA. The trim removed 5 bases at V and 2 bases at J, leaving 15 bases unmatched. This CDR3 comprises 19 residues. The CDR3 loop reads CASSIRQTTSGGRQETQYF. The CDR3 DNA reads as TGTGCCAGCAGCATCAGACAGACGACTAGCGGGGGCCGTCAAGAGACCCAGTACTTC.